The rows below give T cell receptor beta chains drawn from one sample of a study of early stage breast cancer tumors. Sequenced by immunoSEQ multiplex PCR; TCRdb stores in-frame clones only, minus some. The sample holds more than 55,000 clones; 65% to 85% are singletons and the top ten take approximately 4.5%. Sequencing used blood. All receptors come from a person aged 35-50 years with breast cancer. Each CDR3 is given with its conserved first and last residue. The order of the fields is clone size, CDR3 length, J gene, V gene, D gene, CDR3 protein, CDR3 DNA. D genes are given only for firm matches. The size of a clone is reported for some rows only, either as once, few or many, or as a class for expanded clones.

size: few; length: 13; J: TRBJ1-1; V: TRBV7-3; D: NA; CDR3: CASSFFANTEAFF; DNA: TGTGCCAGCAGCTTTTTCGCGAACACTGAAGCTTTCTTT
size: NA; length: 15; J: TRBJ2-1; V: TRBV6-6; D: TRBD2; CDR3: CASSYGTSGYNEQFF; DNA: TGTGCCAGCAGTTACGGGACTAGCGGTTACAATGAGCAGTTCTTC
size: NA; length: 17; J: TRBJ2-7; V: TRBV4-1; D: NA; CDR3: CASSQEKSWGRAYEQYF; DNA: TGCGCCAGCAGCCAAGAGAAGTCTTGGGGACGGGCCTACGAGCAGTACTTC
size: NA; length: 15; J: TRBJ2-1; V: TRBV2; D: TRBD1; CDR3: CASSPGQANGNEQFF; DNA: TGTGCCAGCAGTCCCGGACAGGCCAATGGAAATGAGCAGTTCTTC
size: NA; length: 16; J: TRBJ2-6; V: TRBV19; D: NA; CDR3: CASSIDPPIGANVLTF; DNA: TGTGCCAGTAGTATAGATCCCCCGATTGGGGCCAACGTCCTGACTTTC
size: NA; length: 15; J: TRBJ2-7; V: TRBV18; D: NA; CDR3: CASSPGLGHVDEQYF; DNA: TGTGCCAGCTCACCAGGCCTGGGACACGTTGACGAGCAGTACTTC
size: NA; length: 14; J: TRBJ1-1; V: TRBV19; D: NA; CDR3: CASSPGVMDTEAFF; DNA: TGTGCCAGTAGTCCGGGAGTTATGGACACTGAAGCTTTCTTT
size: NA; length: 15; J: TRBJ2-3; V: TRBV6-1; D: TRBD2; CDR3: CASSVTSGSSDTQYF; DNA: TGTGCCAGCAGTGTGACTAGCGGGAGCTCAGATACGCAGTATTTT
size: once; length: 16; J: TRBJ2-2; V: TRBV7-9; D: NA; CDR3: CASSLMGGLNTGELFF; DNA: TGTGCCAGCAGCTTAATGGGGGGACTGAACACCGGGGAGCTGTTTTTT
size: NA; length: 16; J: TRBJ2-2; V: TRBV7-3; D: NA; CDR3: CASSLQSPSNTGELFF; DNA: TGTGCCAGCAGCTTACAGAGCCCATCGAACACCGGGGAGCTGTTTTTT
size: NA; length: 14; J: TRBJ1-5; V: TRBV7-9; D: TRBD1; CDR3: CASSRNGQDQPQHF; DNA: TGTGCCAGCAGCCGAAACGGACAGGATCAGCCCCAGCATTTT
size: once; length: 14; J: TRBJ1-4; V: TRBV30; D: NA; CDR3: CAWSGGATNEKLFF; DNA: TGTGCCTGGAGTGGGGGTGCAACTAATGAAAAACTGTTTTTT
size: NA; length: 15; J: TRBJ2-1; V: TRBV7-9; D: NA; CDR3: CASSLVAGGGVEQFF; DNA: TGTGCCAGCAGCTTAGTGGCGGGTGGTGGGGTAGAGCAGTTCTTC
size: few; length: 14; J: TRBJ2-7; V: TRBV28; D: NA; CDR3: CASSPAGPPYEQYF; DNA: TGTGCCAGCAGTCCAGCCGGGCCCCCCTACGAGCAGTACTTC
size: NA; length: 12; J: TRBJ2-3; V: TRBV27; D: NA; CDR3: CASSLEAGSLHF; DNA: TGTGCCAGCAGTTTGGAGGCAGGGTCGCTTCATTTT
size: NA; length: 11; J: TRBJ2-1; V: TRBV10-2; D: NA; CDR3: CASAGRDEQFF; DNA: TGCGCCAGCGCTGGGCGGGATGAGCAGTTCTTC
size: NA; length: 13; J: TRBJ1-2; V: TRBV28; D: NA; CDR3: CASSFRSNYGYTF; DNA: TGTGCCAGCAGTTTCCGCAGTAACTATGGCTACACCTTC
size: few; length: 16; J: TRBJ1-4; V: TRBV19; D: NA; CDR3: CASSDKPTVVNEKLFF; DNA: TGTGCCAGTAGTGACAAGCCGACAGTAGTGAATGAAAAACTGTTTTTT
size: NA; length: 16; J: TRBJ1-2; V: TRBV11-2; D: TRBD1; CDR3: CASSHLGTGGLGGYTF; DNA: TGTGCCAGCAGCCACCTTGGGACAGGGGGCTTAGGGGGCTACACCTTC
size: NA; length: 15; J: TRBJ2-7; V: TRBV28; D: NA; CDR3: CASSPRTVRSYEQYF; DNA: TGTGCCAGCAGTCCCCGGACTGTCCGCTCCTACGAGCAGTACTTC
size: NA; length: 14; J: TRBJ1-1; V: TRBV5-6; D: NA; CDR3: CASSLDLANTEAFF; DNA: TGTGCCAGCAGCTTGGACTTGGCGAACACTGAAGCTTTCTTT
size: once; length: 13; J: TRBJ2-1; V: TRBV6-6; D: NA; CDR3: CASSYRLENEQFF; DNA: TGTGCCAGCAGTTACAGGCTTGAGAATGAGCAGTTCTTC
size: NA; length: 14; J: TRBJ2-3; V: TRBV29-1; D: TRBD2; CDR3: CSARLAGGPNTQYF; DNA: TGCAGCGCCAGACTAGCGGGAGGGCCGAATACGCAGTATTTT
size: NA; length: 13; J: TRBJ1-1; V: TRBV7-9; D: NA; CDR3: CASSLSGNTEAFF; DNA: TGTGCCAGCAGCTTATCGGGGAACACTGAAGCTTTCTTT
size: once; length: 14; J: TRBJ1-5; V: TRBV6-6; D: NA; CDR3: CASSTLGGPRPQHF; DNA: TGTGCCAGCAGTACCCTGGGGGGACCTCGGCCCCAGCATTTT
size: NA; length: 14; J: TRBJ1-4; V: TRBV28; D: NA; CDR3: CASSRAGAREKLFF; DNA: TGTGCCAGCAGTAGGGCCGGGGCACGTGAAAAACTGTTTTTT
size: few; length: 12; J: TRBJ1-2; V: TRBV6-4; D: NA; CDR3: CASSSNGDGYTF; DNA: TGTGCCAGCAGTAGCAACGGGGACGGCTACACCTTC
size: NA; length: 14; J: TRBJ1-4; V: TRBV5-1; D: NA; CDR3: CASSSSTTNEKLFF; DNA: TGCGCCAGCAGCTCGTCTACAACTAATGAAAAACTGTTTTTT
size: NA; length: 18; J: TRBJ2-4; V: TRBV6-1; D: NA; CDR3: CASSEDGGRGGFKNIQYF; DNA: TGTGCCAGCAGTGAAGACGGTGGCAGGGGGGGATTCAAAAACATTCAGTACTTC
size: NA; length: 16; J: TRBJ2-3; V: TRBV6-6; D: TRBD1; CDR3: CASSTTGTGSTDTQYF; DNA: TGTGCCAGCAGTACGACCGGGACAGGGAGCACAGATACGCAGTATTTT
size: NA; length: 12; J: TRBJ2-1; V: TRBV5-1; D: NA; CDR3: CASSFTFGEQFF; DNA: TGCGCCAGCAGCTTTACGTTCGGGGAGCAGTTCTTC
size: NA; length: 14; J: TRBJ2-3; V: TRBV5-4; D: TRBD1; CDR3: CASTPGTGTDTQYF; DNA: TGTGCCAGCACCCCCGGGACAGGGACTGATACGCAGTATTTT
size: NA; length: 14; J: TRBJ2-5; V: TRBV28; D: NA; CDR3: CASVTILGGETQYF; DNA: TGTGCCAGCGTTACTATCTTAGGGGGAGAGACCCAGTACTTC
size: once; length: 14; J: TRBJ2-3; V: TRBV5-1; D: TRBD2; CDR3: CASSSGLATDTQYF; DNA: TGCGCCAGCAGCTCGGGACTAGCAACAGATACGCAGTATTTT
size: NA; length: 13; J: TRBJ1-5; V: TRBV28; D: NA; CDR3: CASSRTEDQPQHF; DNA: TGTGCCAGCAGCCGAACAGAGGATCAGCCCCAGCATTTT
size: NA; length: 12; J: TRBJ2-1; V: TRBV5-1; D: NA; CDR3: CASSLAGAEQFF; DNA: TGCGCCAGCAGCTTGGCGGGGGCTGAGCAGTTCTTC
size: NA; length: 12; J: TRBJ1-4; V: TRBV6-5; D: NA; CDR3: CASSFNRDLLFF; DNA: TGTGCCAGCAGCTTTAACAGGGACTTACTGTTTTTT
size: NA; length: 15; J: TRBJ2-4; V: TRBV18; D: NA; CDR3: CASSPKGVRSVIQYF; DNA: TGTGCCAGCTCACCAAAGGGCGTCAGGTCGGTCATTCAGTACTTC
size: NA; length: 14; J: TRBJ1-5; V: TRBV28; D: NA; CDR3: CASSLRQGNQPQHF; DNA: TGTGCCAGCAGTTTGAGGCAGGGCAATCAGCCCCAGCATTTT
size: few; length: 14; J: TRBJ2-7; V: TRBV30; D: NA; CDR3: CAWSVHGGTYEQYF; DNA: TGTGCCTGGAGTGTACACGGCGGTACCTACGAGCAGTACTTC
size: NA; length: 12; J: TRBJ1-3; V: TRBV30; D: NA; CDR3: CAWGEGGNTIYF; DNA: TGTGCCTGGGGGGAGGGTGGAAACACCATATATTTT
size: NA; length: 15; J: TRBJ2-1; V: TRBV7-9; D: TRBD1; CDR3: CASSLTGTGDNEQFF; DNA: TGTGCCAGCAGTTTGACCGGGACAGGGGACAATGAGCAGTTCTTC
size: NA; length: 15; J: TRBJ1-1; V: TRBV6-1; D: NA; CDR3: CASSDKVPRDTEAFF; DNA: TGTGCCAGCAGTGACAAGGTCCCGCGGGACACTGAAGCTTTCTTT
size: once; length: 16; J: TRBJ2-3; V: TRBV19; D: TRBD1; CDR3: CASSMGQGLGTDTQYF; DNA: TGTGCCAGTAGTATGGGACAGGGCTTGGGCACAGATACGCAGTATTTT
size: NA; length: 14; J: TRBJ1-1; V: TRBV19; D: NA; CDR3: CASAFGGLNTEAFF; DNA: TGTGCCAGTGCCTTTGGGGGTCTGAACACTGAAGCTTTCTTT
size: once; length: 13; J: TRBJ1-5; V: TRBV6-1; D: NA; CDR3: CASSGHRDQPQHF; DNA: TGTGCCAGCAGTGGACACAGGGATCAGCCCCAGCATTTT
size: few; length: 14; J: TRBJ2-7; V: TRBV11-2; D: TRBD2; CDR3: CASSPSGSGYEQYF; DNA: TGTGCCAGCAGCCCCAGCGGGAGCGGCTACGAGCAGTACTTC